A selection of T cell receptor beta chains follows, all from one sample in a study of OX40 agonist ivuxolimab in advanced cancers. The method was immunoSEQ multiplex PCR; TCRdb's version includes in-frame clones alone and lacks a portion of them. The sample lists around 81,000 clones; roughly 90% were seen once. This material consisted of CD4+ or CD8+ T cells sorted from blood, taken in a trial of the OX40 agonist ivuxolimab. Source of these receptors: an adult with an advanced solid tumor such as melanoma, head and neck, liver or kidney cancer. The CDR3 runs from the conserved cysteine through the conserved F or W. D genes are given only for firm matches. Only some rows state a clone size, as once, few, many or a class for expanded clones.

len,j_gene,v_gene,d_gene,abundance,CDR3nt,CDR3aa
17,TRBJ1-5,TRBV9,.,.,TGTGCCAGCAGCGTACGATGGGCAGGGGATAGCAATCAGCCCCAGCATTTT,CASSVRWAGDSNQPQHF
13,TRBJ1-5,TRBV19,TRBD1,few,TGTGCCAGTCGGGACAGGGGCAATCAGCCCCAGCATTTT,CASRDRGNQPQHF
16,TRBJ1-2,TRBV7-8,.,.,TGTGCCAGCAGCTTAGAAGTGAGGGGAGGGAGCTATGGCTACACCTTC,CASSLEVRGGSYGYTF
14,TRBJ2-1,TRBV9,.,.,TGTGCCAGCAGCCCCTCGGGGAGGGGGAATGAGCAGTTCTTC,CASSPSGRGNEQFF
14,TRBJ2-7,TRBV6-5,TRBD1,.,TGTGCCAGCAGTTACGACAGGGGGTTCTACGAGCAGTACTTC,CASSYDRGFYEQYF
14,TRBJ2-3,TRBV28,.,.,TGTGCCAGCAGCCCGGGGACTCGGGCGCTGGGGCAGTATTTT,CASSPGTRALGQYF
16,TRBJ2-7,TRBV4-2,TRBD2,.,TGTGCCAGCAGCCGCCGACTAGCGGGAGAAAACGACGAGCAGTACTTC,CASSRRLAGENDEQYF
15,TRBJ1-2,TRBV7-2,.,.,TGTGCCAGCAGCTTAGGAGGGGTATATAACTATGGCTACACCTTC,CASSLGGVYNYGYTF
14,TRBJ2-7,TRBV7-2,.,.,TGTGCCAGCAGCTTAGATGTGGGGGCCTACGAGCAGTACTTC,CASSLDVGAYEQYF
17,TRBJ2-2,TRBV19,TRBD1,.,TGTGCCAGTAGAAAACCACAGGGACAGCAGAACACCGGGGAGCTGTTTTTT,CASRKPQGQQNTGELFF
14,TRBJ1-2,TRBV5-5,.,.,TGTGCCAGCAGCTTTGACGGTGGGAACTATGGCTACACCTTC,CASSFDGGNYGYTF
15,TRBJ2-7,TRBV11-1,TRBD2,.,TGTGCCAGCAGCTTAAATAGCGGGTCCTCCTACGAGCAGTACTTC,CASSLNSGSSYEQYF
15,TRBJ2-7,TRBV5-6,.,.,TGTGCCAGCAGCCCGGGACCAGGGCTCCTCTACGAGCAGTACTTC,CASSPGPGLLYEQYF
14,TRBJ2-2,TRBV6-6,.,.,TGTGCCAGCTTCGGGGAACCGAACACCGGGGAGCTGTTTTTT,CASFGEPNTGELFF
13,TRBJ2-1,TRBV7-2,TRBD2,.,TGTGCCAGCAGCCGCGGGACTAGCGGCGAGCAGTTCTTC,CASSRGTSGEQFF
13,TRBJ2-5,TRBV18,.,.,TGTGCCAGCTCACCAGTAGTGGGGGAGACCCAGTACTTC,CASSPVVGETQYF
18,TRBJ2-3,TRBV18,.,.,TGTGCCAGCTCACCACTCTCGAGGCAGGGAGTTAGCACAGATACGCAGTATTTT,CASSPLSRQGVSTDTQYF
16,TRBJ2-3,TRBV7-3,TRBD2,once,TGTGCCAGCAGCCCGGGACTAGCGGGAGGTAAAGATACGCAGTATTTT,CASSPGLAGGKDTQYF
15,TRBJ1-5,TRBV30,TRBD1,.,TGTGCCTGGAGTGTGGGACAGGGGTGCAATCAGCCCCAGCATTTT,CAWSVGQGCNQPQHF
12,TRBJ1-2,TRBV19,.,.,TGTGCCAGTAGTAGGACAGACTATGGCTACACCTTC,CASSRTDYGYTF
16,TRBJ2-3,TRBV19,TRBD2,once,TGTGCCAGTAGTATAGGGAGCGGGAGCGGGTCAGATACGCAGTATTTT,CASSIGSGSGSDTQYF
16,TRBJ1-5,TRBV4-1,TRBD1,.,TGCGCCAGCAGCCACGTGACAGGGGGCCTAAATCAGCCCCAGCATTTT,CASSHVTGGLNQPQHF
16,TRBJ2-2,TRBV5-5,TRBD1,.,TGTGCCAGCAGCTTGGACAGGGGGCTACGGACCGGGGAGCTGTTTTTT,CASSLDRGLRTGELFF
14,TRBJ1-6,TRBV18,.,once,TGTGCCAGCTCACCAAAGCTAGACCGGCCGCCCCTCCACTTT,CASSPKLDRPPLHF
14,TRBJ1-2,TRBV5-6,.,.,TGTGCCAGCAGTCCTACCGGGACTGACTATGGCTACACCTTC,CASSPTGTDYGYTF
12,TRBJ2-5,TRBV6-5,.,.,TGTGCCAGCAGTTACTCGACGGGGACCCAGTACTTC,CASSYSTGTQYF
17,TRBJ2-7,TRBV7-9,.,.,TGTGCCAGCAGCTTAGTAGGAAGTGGAGGCCGTTCCTACGAGCAGTACTTC,CASSLVGSGGRSYEQYF
13,TRBJ1-1,TRBV21-1,.,.,TGTGCCAACCTCCCTCGGGGGCGAACTGAAGCTTTCTTT,CANLPRGRTEAFF
14,TRBJ2-7,TRBV4-1,.,.,TGCGTCAGCAGCCAAGTGGACTCGACCTACGAGCAGTACTTC,CVSSQVDSTYEQYF
15,TRBJ1-1,TRBV7-9,.,.,TGTGCCAGCAGGGGGGGCGTTAGGTTGAACACTGAAGCTTTCTTT,CASRGGVRLNTEAFF
16,TRBJ2-6,TRBV6-1,.,.,TGTGCCAGCAGTGAGGCCGGGGGGCTTGGGGCCAACGTCCTGACTTTC,CASSEAGGLGANVLTF
14,TRBJ2-3,TRBV7-2,.,.,TGTGCCAGCAGCTTAGGGGAGGTTACAGATACGCAGTATTTT,CASSLGEVTDTQYF
14,TRBJ2-5,TRBV19,.,few,TGTGCCAGCGCCCCCCGGGGACGGCAAGAGACCCAGTACTTC,CASAPRGRQETQYF
14,TRBJ2-5,TRBV6-1,TRBD1,.,TGTGCCAGCGGCCCCTCAGGGGGCGGTGAGACCCAGTACTTC,CASGPSGGGETQYF
17,TRBJ2-4,TRBV14,TRBD2,.,TGTGCCAGCAGCCAAGATTCTAGCGGGACTGACAAAAACATTCAGTACTTC,CASSQDSSGTDKNIQYF
15,TRBJ2-7,TRBV6-5,TRBD2,.,TGTGCCAGCAGACCCGGGACTAGCGGGATGATCGAGCAGTACTTC,CASRPGTSGMIEQYF
14,TRBJ2-3,TRBV6-1,.,.,TGTGCCAGCAGTGCCGACAGTAGCACAGATACGCAGTATTTT,CASSADSSTDTQYF
15,TRBJ1-2,TRBV6-5,.,.,TGTGCCAGCAAGGGGGGTTTTGCAGGGGACTATGGCTACACCTTC,CASKGGFAGDYGYTF
16,TRBJ2-7,TRBV4-2,.,.,TGTGCCAGCAGCCCAGGGACGGGCAGGGGCGTTTACGAGCAGTACTTC,CASSPGTGRGVYEQYF
16,TRBJ1-5,TRBV6-6,.,.,TGTGCCAGCAGATCCAGTGAGGGGGGAAGCAATCAGCCCCAGCATTTT,CASRSSEGGSNQPQHF
13,TRBJ1-1,TRBV2,.,.,TGTGCCAGCAGTGTCTTCTCGAACACTGAAGCTTTCTTT,CASSVFSNTEAFF